This TCR beta chain was obtained from a study of tumor-infiltrating lymphocytes in oesophageal squamous cell carcinoma. This clonotype was seen at least ten times. The CDR3 is 14 residues long. V gave up 3 bases and J gave up 7 bases, with 12 bases separating them. The germline V gene has CDR1 LNHDA and CDR2 SQIVND (reference sequence). TCRdb re-analysed the PCR reads in MiXCR, keeping a single row per CDR3 protein. The sample includes 20,000 to 25,000 distinct CDR3 sequences, 35% to 45% of them seen just once. The chain joins TRBV19 to TRBJ1-4, with D uncertain. Sequencing was performed on esophageal tumor tissue. The clonotype comes from a male donor with esophageal squamous cell carcinoma. CDR3 sequence reads: CASSMRSGREKLFF. For the CDR3, the DNA is TGTGCCAGTAGTATGAGAAGCGGGCGTGAAAAACTGTTTTTT.